The 15 T cell receptor beta chains reported below all come from one sample, sequenced in a study of blood T cell repertoires in COVID-19 (dated by TCRdb to 2020 to 2021). The library was prepared using the immunoSEQ multiplex PCR assay. TCRdb's version of the immuneACCESS table is confined to in-frame rearrangements and falls short of the full clone set. An unresolved V gene accounts for under half of the shortfall where checked; the remainder is of unknown origin. The table for this sample lists about 150,000 clones; roughly four fifths of them were counted only once. Approximately 14% of the sample is taken by the ten largest. Material for sequencing was peripheral blood. The receptors shown here come from a human donor with acute or convalescent COVID-19. The donor label of this sample is uncertain.

The genes are TRBV2 and TRBJ1-2, with D maybe TRBD1 (6 bases). Germline loops: CDR1 SNHLY, CDR2 FYNNEI. V was cut by 6 bases and J by 8 bases, with 19 bases left in between. This CDR3 comprises 14 residues. CDR3 protein: CASSDRGGLGGYTF. The CDR3 DNA reads TGTGCCAGCAGCGATCGGGGGGGCCTAGGAGGCTACACCTTC.

This chain joins TRBV5-6 and TRBJ1-1; unclear D gene. The CDR3 covers 14 residues. Trimming took 3 bases from V and 4 from J, leaving 13 bases between them. Germline CDR1 and CDR2: SGHDT and YYEEEE. CDR3 nucleotides: TGTGCCAGCAGCTCCCTGGTTTGGCCCACTGAAGCTTTCTTT. Translating gives CASSSLVWPTEAFF.

This chain's CDR3 is CASSSAGQGHPNTEAFF. The CDR3, as DNA: TGTGCCAGCAGCTCGGCCGGACAGGGCCACCCGAACACTGAAGCTTTCTTT. This chain uses TRBV7-8 with TRBJ1-1, with 8 positions matching TRBD1. The germline gives CDR1 SGHVS, CDR2 FQNEAQ. V was clipped by 4 bases and J by 1 base; unmatched bases: 11. The CDR3 has 17 amino acids.

The chain carries TRBV13 and TRBJ2-1; possibly TRBD2 for D (5 bases). Trimming stripped 5 bases from V and 7 bases from J, with 18 bases between. From germline, CDR1 is PRHDT and CDR2 FYEKMQ (reference sequence). CDR3 size: 15 residues. The CDR3 region has the DNA TGTGCCAGCAGCCAGTATGGCATATCGGGAAATGAGCAGTTCTTC. Translation gives CASSQYGISGNEQFF.

This clone was counted many times. The J gene is TRBJ1-2, the V gene TRBV6-2 or TRBV6-3; D is unclear. V gave up 4 bases and J gave up 2 bases, with 11 bases separating them. Germline V gene sequence: CDR1 MNHEY, CDR2 SVGEGT. The CDR3 covers 14 residues. CDR3 nucleotides: TGTGCCAGCAGTTCCCATTCGGGGAACTATGGCTACACCTTC. Its protein is CASSSHSGNYGYTF.

The gene calls are TRBV5-6 and TRBJ2-1, with 11 bases lining up with TRBD1. The CDR3 runs 16 residues. From germline, CDR1 is SGHDT and CDR2 YYEEEE. V lost 2 bases to trimming and J lost 5 bases; unmatched junction nucleotides: 6. The chain's CDR3 is CASSFVGQGADNEQFF. Written as DNA, the CDR3 is TGTGCCAGCAGCTTCGTTGGACAGGGGGCCGACAATGAGCAGTTCTTC.

The chain combines TRBV10-3 with TRBJ1-2; 10 bases fit TRBD1. The CDR3 runs to 14 residues. Trimming removed 6 bases from V and 8 bases from J; junction bases left unmatched: 9. Germline values: CDR1 ENHRY, CDR2 SYGVKD. The CDR3 DNA reads as TGTGCCATCAGCCCGAGACAGGGGGCGAAAGGCTACACCTTC. This gives the protein CAISPRQGAKGYTF.

This clone came up once. This chain joins TRBV6-5 and TRBJ1-4; the D gene is possibly TRBD1 (6 bases). V lost 8 bases and J lost 3, with 13 bases in between. Per the germline V gene, CDR1 is MNHEY and CDR2 is SVGAGI. The CDR3 sequence is 14 residues long. CDR3 sequence (DNA): TGTGCCAGCCAAATCAGGGGCCCTAATGAAAAACTGTTTTTT. Its protein is CASQIRGPNEKLFF.

The CDR3: CASSLQPGQTNEKLFF. DNA of the CDR3: TGTGCCAGCAGCCTACAACCGGGACAAACTAATGAAAAACTGTTTTTT. V and J are TRBV7-9 and TRBJ1-4; maybe TRBD1 (6 bases). V lost 5 bases to trimming and J lost 1 base, with 14 bases between them. From germline, CDR1 is SEHNR and CDR2 FQNEAQ (reference sequence). The CDR3 length is 16 residues.

CDR3 loop: CASSMRRGTDEQYF. DNA of the CDR3: TGTGCCAGTAGTATGAGGAGGGGCACCGACGAGCAGTACTTC. This chain uses TRBV19 with TRBJ2-7, with a weak D call TRBD2 (6 bases). Germline CDR1 is LNHDA and CDR2 is SQIVND (reference sequence). The germline V and J ends were trimmed by 3 bases and 5 bases, with 14 bases remaining between them. This CDR3 is 14 amino acids long.

The chain links TRBV19 to TRBJ1-1; D is possibly TRBD1 (5 bases). The V and J ends lost 7 bases and 2 bases respectively, with 11 bases between them. The V gene's germline CDR1 is LNHDA and CDR2 SQIVND (reference sequence). CDR3 length equals 13 residues. The CDR3 coding sequence is TGTGCCAGTATGGGCAGGGCAAACACTGAAGCTTTCTTT. Protein sequence: CASMGRANTEAFF.

Note on this clone: In the same sample, other DNA sequences code for this CDR3. CDR3 protein: CASSPRDQPQHF. The CDR3 DNA reads as TGTGCCAGCAGCCCCCGCGATCAGCCCCAGCATTTT. The chain couples TRBV6-2 or TRBV6-3 to TRBJ1-5, with D hard to call. Germline assignment: CDR1 MNHEY and CDR2 SVGEGT. This CDR3 is 12 amino acids long. V lost 6 bases and J 5 bases, leaving 8 bases between the germline ends.

V usage is TRBV5-1 and J usage is TRBJ1-6; D remains ambiguous. V lost 4 bases, J lost 7 bases, and 9 bases lay in between. Germline V gene sequence: CDR1 SGHRS, CDR2 YFSETQ. The CDR3 is 13 residues long. CDR3 coding DNA: TGCGCCAGCAGCATCGACTGGAATTCACCCCTCCACTTT. The encoded protein is CASSIDWNSPLHF.

The rearrangement links TRBV29-1 to TRBJ2-7; 9 nucleotides line up with TRBD1. Germline loops: CDR1 SQVTM, CDR2 ANQGSEA. Unmatched junction bases numbered 5, after V lost 6 bases and J lost 2 bases. The CDR3 sequence is 13 residues long. CDR3 sequence: CSVGQGPTYEQYF. The DNA for the CDR3 is TGCAGCGTCGGACAGGGGCCGACCTACGAGCAGTACTTC.

The rearrangement links TRBV5-4 to TRBJ2-7; 7 nucleotides line up with TRBD1. The junction had 11 bases not matched to a gene; V was cut back by 3 bases and J by 5 bases. From germline, CDR1 is SGHNT and CDR2 YYREEE (reference sequence). The CDR3 sequence is 15 residues long. CDR3 in amino acids: CASSYTGVAVHEQYF. The DNA of the CDR3 is TGTGCCAGCAGCTATACAGGGGTAGCTGTCCACGAGCAGTACTTC.